This T cell receptor (beta chain) was observed in a study of chemoradiotherapy in HPV16-positive cancers. Using immunoSEQ multiplex PCR, the repertoire was profiled, and TCRdb retains in-frame clones only, with some absent. Altogether over a thousand clones are present, around nine tenths being singletons, with the ten largest covering 3% to 4.5%. Sequenced here: tumor tissue, sampled from a patient who underwent chemoradiotherapy. The TCR sequence derives from a human donor with HPV-associated anogenital cancer.

CDR3 region: CASSARLEETQYF. The CDR3 DNA reads as TGTGCCAGCTCAGCGCGTTTAGAAGAGACCCAGTACTTC. The chain combines TRBV18 with TRBJ2-5, with unresolved D. The V gene lost 5 bases and the J gene lost 3 bases, with 10 bases spanning the gap. The germline gives CDR1 KGHSH, CDR2 LQKENI. The CDR3 extends over 13 amino acids.